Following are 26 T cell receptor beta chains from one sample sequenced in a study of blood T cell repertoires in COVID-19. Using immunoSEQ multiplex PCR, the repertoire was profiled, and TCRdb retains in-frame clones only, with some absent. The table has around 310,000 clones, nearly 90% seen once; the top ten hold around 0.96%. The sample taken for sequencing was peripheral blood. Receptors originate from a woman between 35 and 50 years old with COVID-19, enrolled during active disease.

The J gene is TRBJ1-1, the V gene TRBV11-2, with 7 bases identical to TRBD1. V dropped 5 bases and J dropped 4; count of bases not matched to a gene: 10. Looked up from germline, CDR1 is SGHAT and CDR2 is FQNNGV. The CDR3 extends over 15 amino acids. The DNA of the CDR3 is TGTGCCAGCAGCCCGAGACAGGGTGCGACCACTGAAGCTTTCTTT. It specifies CASSPRQGATTEAFF. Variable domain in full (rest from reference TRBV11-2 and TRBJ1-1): EAGVAQSPRYKIIEKRQSVAFWCNPISGHATLYWYQQILGQGPKLLIQFQNNGVVDDSQLPKDRFSAERLKGVDSTLKIQPAKLEDSAVYLCASSPRQGATTEAFFGQGTRLTVV.

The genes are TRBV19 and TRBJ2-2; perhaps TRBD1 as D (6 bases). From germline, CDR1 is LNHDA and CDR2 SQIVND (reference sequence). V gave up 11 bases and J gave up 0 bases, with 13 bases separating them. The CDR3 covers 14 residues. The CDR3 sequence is CAGKRTANTGELFF. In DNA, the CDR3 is TGTGCCGGAAAACGGACAGCGAACACCGGGGAGCTGTTTTTT.

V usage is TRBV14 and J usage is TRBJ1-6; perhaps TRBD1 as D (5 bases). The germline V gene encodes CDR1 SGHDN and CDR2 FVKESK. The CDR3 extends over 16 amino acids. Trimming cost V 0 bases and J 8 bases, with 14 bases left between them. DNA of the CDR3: TGTGCCAGCAGCCAAGACGGGCAGGGTTTACATTCACCCCTCCACTTT. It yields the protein CASSQDGQGLHSPLHF.

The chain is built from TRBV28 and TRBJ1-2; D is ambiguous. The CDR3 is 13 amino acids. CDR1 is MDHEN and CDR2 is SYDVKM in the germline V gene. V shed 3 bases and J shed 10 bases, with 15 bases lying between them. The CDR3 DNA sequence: TGTGCCAGCAGTTTCCCTTCCGGGAACTCCTACACCTTC. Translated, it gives CASSFPSGNSYTF.

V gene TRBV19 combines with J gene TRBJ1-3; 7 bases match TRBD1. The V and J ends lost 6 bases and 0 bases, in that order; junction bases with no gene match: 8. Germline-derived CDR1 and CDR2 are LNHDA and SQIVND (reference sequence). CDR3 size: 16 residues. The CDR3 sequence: CASRPGGQNSGNTIYF. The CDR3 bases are TGTGCCAGTAGACCCGGGGGACAGAACTCTGGAAACACCATATATTTT. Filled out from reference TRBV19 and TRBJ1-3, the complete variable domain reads DGGITQSPKYLFRKEGQNVTLSCEQNLNHDAMYWYRQDPGQGLRLIYYSQIVNDFQKGDIAEGYSVSREKKESFPLTVTSAQKNPTAFYLCASRPGGQNSGNTIYFGEGSWLTVV.

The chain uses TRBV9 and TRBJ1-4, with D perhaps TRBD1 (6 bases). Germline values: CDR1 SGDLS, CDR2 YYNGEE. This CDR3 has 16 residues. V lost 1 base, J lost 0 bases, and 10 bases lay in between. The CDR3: CASSVRGTPTNEKLFF. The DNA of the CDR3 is TGTGCCAGCAGCGTAAGGGGGACACCAACTAATGAAAAACTGTTTTTT.

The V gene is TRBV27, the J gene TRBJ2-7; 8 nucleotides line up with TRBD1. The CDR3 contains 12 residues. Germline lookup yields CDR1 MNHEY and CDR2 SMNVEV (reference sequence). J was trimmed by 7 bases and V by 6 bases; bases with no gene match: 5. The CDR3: CASSSRGLEQYF. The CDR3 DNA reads TGTGCCAGCAGCAGCAGGGGGCTTGAGCAGTACTTC.

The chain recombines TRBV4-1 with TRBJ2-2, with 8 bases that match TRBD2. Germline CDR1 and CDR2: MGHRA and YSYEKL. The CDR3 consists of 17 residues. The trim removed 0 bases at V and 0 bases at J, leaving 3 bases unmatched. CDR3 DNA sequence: TGCGCCAGCAGCCAAGATCTGCGGGGGGCGAACACCGGGGAGCTGTTTTTT. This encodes CASSQDLRGANTGELFF.

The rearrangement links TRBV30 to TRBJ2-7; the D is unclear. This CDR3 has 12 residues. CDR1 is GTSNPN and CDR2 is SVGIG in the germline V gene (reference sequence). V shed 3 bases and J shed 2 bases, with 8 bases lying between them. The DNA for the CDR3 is TGTGCCTGGAGAAGAGAGACCTACGAGCAGTACTTC. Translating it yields CAWRRETYEQYF. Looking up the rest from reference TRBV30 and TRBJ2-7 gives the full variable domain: SQTIHQWPATLVQPVGSPLSLECTVEGTSNPNLYWYRQAAGRGLQLLFYSVGIGQISSEVPQNLSASRPQDRQFILSSKKLLLSDSGFYLCAWRRETYEQYFGPGTRLTVT.

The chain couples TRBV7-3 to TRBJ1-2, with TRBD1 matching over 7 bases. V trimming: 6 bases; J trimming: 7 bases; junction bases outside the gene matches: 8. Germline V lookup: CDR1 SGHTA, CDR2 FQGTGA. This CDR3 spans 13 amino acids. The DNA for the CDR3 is TGTGCCAGCAGTCCATCTCCAGGGGGTGGCTACACCTTC. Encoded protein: CASSPSPGGGYTF.

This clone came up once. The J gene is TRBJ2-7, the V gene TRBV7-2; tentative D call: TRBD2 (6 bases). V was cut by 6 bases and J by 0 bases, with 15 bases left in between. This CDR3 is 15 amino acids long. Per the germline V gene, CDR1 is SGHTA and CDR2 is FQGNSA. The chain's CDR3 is CASRVSGRNSYEQYF. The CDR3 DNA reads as TGTGCCAGCAGAGTTTCAGGGAGGAACTCCTACGAGCAGTACTTC. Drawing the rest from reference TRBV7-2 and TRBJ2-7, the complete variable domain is GAGVSQSPSNKVTEKGKDVELRCDPISGHTALYWYRQSLGQGLEFLIYFQGNSAPDKSGLPSDRFSAERTGGSVSTLTIQRTQQEDSAVYLCASRVSGRNSYEQYFGPGTRLTVT.

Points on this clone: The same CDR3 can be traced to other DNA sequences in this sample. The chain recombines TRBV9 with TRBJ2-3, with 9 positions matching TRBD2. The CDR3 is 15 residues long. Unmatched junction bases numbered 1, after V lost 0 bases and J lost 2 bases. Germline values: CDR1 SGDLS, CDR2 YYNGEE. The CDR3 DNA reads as TGTGCCAGCAGCGTAGGCGGGGGGGACACAGATACGCAGTATTTT. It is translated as CASSVGGGDTDTQYF.

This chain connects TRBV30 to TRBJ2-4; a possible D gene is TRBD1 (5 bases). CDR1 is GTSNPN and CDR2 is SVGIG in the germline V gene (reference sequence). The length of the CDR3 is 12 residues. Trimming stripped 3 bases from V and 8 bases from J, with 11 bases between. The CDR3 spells CAWRQDVHIQYF. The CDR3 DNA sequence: TGTGCCTGGAGACAGGACGTCCACATTCAGTACTTC.

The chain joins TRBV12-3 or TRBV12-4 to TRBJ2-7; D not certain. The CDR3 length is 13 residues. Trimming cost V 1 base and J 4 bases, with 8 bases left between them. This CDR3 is CASSLVSPYEQYF. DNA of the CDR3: TGTGCCAGCAGTTTAGTCTCTCCGTACGAGCAGTACTTC.

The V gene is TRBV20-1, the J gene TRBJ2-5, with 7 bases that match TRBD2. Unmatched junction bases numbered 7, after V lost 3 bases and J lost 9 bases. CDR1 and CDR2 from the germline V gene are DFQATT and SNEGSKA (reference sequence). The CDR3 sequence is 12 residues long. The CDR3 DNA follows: TGCAGTGCTAGTTTGGCGGGGGAGGCCCAGTACTTC. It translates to CSASLAGEAQYF.

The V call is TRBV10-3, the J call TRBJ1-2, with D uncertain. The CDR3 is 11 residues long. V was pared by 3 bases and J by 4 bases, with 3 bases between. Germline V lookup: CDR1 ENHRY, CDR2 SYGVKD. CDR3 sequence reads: CAISDLYGYTF. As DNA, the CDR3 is TGTGCCATCAGTGACCTCTATGGCTACACCTTC.

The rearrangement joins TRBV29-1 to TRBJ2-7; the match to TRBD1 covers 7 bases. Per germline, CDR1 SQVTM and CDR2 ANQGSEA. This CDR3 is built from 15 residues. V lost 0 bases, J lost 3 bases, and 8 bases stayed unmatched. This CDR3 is CSVEEIVTGSYEQYF. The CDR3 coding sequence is TGCAGCGTTGAAGAAATAGTGACAGGGAGCTACGAGCAGTACTTC.

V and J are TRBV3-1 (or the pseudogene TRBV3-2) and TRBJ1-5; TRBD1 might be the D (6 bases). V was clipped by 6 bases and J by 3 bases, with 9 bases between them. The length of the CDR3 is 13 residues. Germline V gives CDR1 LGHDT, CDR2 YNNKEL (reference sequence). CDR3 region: CASRQGNNQPQHF. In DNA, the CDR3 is TGTGCCAGCAGACAGGGTAACAATCAGCCCCAGCATTTT.

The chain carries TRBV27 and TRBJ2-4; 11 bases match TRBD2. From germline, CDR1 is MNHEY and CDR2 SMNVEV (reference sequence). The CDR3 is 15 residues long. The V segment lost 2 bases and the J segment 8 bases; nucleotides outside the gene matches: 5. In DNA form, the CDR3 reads TGTGCCAGCAGTTTAACTAGCGGGAGTTGGGACATTCAGTACTTC. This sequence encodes CASSLTSGSWDIQYF.

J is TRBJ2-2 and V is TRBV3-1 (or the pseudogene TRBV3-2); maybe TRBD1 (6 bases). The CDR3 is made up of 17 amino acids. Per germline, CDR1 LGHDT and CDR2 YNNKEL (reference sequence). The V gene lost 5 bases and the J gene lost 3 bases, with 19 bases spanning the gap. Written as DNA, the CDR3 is TGTGCCAGCAGCATACTTAGCCTCAGGGGCCACACCGGGGAGCTGTTTTTT. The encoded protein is CASSILSLRGHTGELFF.

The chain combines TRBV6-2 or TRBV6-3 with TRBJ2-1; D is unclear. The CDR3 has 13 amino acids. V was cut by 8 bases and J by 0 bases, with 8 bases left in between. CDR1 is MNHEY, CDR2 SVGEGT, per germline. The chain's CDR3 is CASRRDSYNEQFF. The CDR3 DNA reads TGTGCCAGCCGCCGAGACTCCTACAATGAGCAGTTCTTC.

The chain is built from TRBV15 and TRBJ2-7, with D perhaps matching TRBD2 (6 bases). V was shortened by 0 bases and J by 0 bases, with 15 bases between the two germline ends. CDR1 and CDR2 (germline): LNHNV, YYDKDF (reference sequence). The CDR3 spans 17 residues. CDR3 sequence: CATSRDRAGPNSYEQYF. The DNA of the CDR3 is TGTGCCACCAGCAGAGATCGGGCGGGGCCCAACTCCTACGAGCAGTACTTC.

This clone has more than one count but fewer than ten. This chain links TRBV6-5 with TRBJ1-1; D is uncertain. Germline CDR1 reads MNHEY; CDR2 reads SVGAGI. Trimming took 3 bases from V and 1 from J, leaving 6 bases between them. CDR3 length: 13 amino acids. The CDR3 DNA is TGTGCCAGCAGTTATGTAGCGAACACTGAAGCTTTCTTT. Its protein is CASSYVANTEAFF.

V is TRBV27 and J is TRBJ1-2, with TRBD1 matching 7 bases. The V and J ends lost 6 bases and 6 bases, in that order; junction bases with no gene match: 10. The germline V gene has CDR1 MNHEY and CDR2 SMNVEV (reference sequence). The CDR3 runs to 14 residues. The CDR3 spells CASSVRGPLNGYTF. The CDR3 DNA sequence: TGTGCCAGCAGCGTTAGGGGGCCTCTAAATGGCTACACCTTC.

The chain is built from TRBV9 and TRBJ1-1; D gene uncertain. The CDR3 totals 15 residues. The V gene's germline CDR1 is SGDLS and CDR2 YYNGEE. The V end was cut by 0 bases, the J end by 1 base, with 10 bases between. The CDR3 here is CASSVEGRENTEAFF. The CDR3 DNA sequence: TGTGCCAGCAGCGTAGAAGGTCGGGAGAACACTGAAGCTTTCTTT.

CDR3 amino acids: CASSQDGGTEAFF. In DNA form, the CDR3 reads TGCGCCAGCAGCCAAGACGGGGGCACTGAAGCTTTCTTT. The chain recombines TRBV4-3 with TRBJ1-1; tentative D call: TRBD1 (5 bases). In germline, CDR1 is LGHNA, CDR2 YSLEER. V lost 0 bases, J lost 4 bases, and 6 bases lay in between. This CDR3 is 13 amino acids long.